The present TCR beta chain was sequenced within a study of cytomegalovirus exposure and HLA in healthy donors (dated by TCRdb to 2015 to 2018). With regard to the full study: According to an earlier analysis of a few hundred of the donors, about 179 million T cells yielded some 110 million unique TCR beta sequences and 276 Gb of sequence data. An earlier analysis of around 540 of the donors applied high-throughput TCR beta sequencing to assess whether each TCR beta V gene segment acted as functional or pseudogenic. A later analysis re-examined previously published TCR beta repertoires from hundreds of donors and added high-resolution HLA genotyping to investigate patterns of TCR occurrence. In addition to the first cohort of 500 to 850 subjects, a separate validation cohort of 130 or so different subjects was used. Around 320 gigabases of sequencing data and 78 million or so unique TCR sequences were included in an early release covering several hundred HLA-typed donors. Several DR-DQ haplotypes were handled as single units for association and clustering because linkage in the cohort was strong. Among roughly 400 genotyped donors of the cohort, an average of approximately 230,000 unique TCR beta nucleotide sequences were sequenced per donor, about a sixth of them non-productive. The genetic ancestry cluster associated with self-reported Caucasian donors included over 65% of the 300 to 450 genotyped donors. Alongside the repertoire data, information on donor age, sex, ethnicity and CMV serostatus was compiled. The study aimed to test whether cataloging public T cell receptors could reveal signatures of past pathogen exposure. Genome-wide SNP genotypes for about 55% of the roughly 670 donors were used in a later genetic analysis, which treated that subset as a discovery cohort. Using immunosequencing, the study profiled T cell repertoires from about 650 subjects and related those repertoires to cytomegalovirus serostatus. Every repertoire in the discovery cohort had been generated on one and the same sequencing platform. To predict cytomegalovirus infection status, the study combined high-throughput TCR immunosequencing, statistical association of individual TCRs with disease status, and machine learning. Typing coverage differed by locus: A, B, C, DRB1 and DQB1 were typed in about 620-640 donors, DQA1 in roughly 500, DPA1 in nearly 610, and DPB1 in 450 to 480. HLA typing covered class I and class II loci at four-digit resolution. Rather than drawing on any new phenotypic data, the later analysis identified candidate immune exposures from TCR beta sequences and the way those sequences occurred across donors. The paper's findings and limits, for the study overall: Compared with the approximately 700-donor mean, donors in an Asian-associated ancestry cluster had fewer N-insertions in productive TCRs, according to a later genetic analysis. A cluster of highly shared sequence variants was judged likely to be a technical artifact of the sequencing pipeline. In a later analysis, several top co-occurrence clusters were reported to appear linked to parvovirus B19, influenza, CMV and Epstein-Barr virus. This cohort had only TCR beta chains sequenced, and the lack of alpha or paired-chain data limited which features could be detected. Most TCR sequences were observed very rarely across donors, whereas some public TCRs were present in many individuals. Cytomegalovirus status was reported to be diagnosed by the classifier with high specificity and sensitivity in both the original and validation cohorts. Sequencing depth was assumed to be roughly uniform across donors in the presence/absence analyses, though that assumption may not hold. In vitro tests confirmed that a few of the cytomegalovirus-associated TCR beta chains recognize cytomegalovirus antigens. Correlated functional status among segregating V segments might reflect linkage disequilibrium, but an unknown experimental factor could not be ruled out. A later analysis associated roughly 17,000 TCR beta sequences with specific HLA alleles at a false discovery rate of 0.05. Approximately 18 rarely observed V segments, including chromosome 9 orphons, were excluded from the earlier analysis of several hundred of the donors because counts were too low. Compared with equally common non-associated chains, HLA-associated TCR beta chains in a later analysis were more clonally expanded and had lower generation probabilities. According to a later analysis, most CMV-associated TCR beta chains appeared to be HLA-restricted, and the HLA associations seemed to be driven largely by CMV exposure. Because HLA typing was missing for some donors at each locus, association tests included only the typed subset. The authors suggested that the approach could potentially be generalized to other disease states and immunological phenotypes. The study gave a list of around 170 TCR beta chains associated with cytomegalovirus. Immune exposure information for the cohort was limited to CMV serostatus. In a later analysis, TCR association rates were found to vary across HLA loci, with the most associated TCRs seen for DRB1 alleles and the fewest for HLA-C alleles. In an earlier analysis of about 600 of the donors, most TCR beta V segments appeared in productive rearrangements about 87% or about 30% of the time, broadly matching IMGT annotations. In a later genetic analysis, a missense DCLRE1C variant was associated with V-gene and J-gene trimming of TCR beta chains, and the association was replicated in an independent cohort. The 87-base-pair reads could not distinguish some IMGT-functional V segments, including TRBV6-2 and TRBV6-3, so those segments were excluded. A further reported finding was that TCR beta sequences accurately predicted the HLA-A and HLA-B alleles for most subjects in the first cohort. Assigning TCR associations to individual alleles was difficult when HLA alleles, especially DR and DQ, strongly co-occurred.

The cohort consisted of 666 healthy bone marrow donors. All cohort members were sampled while nominally healthy, although unrecorded immune exposures were likely present. The donor tested CMV seropositive and was one of the 289 seropositive cohort members. A peripheral blood sample was provided by each donor, and peripheral blood mononuclear cells were used for TCR beta sequencing. Genomic DNA was extracted from the blood cell samples with the Qiagen DNeasy Blood Extraction Kit. Libraries came from the immunoSEQ multiplex PCR assay. A mixture of 60 forward primers for TCR Vbeta segments and 13 reverse primers for TCR Jbeta segments was used in the multiplex PCR. The CDR3 region of rearranged TCR beta genes was amplified from genomic DNA by a multiplex PCR assay. Amplified TCR beta libraries were sequenced as 87-base-pair reads on the Illumina HiSeq System. In the authors' own workflow: In a later analysis, roughly 80 million unique TCR beta chains were counted across the 650 to 750 repertoires, and around 10 million of these chains were shared by at least two donors. Raw reads were error-corrected and collapsed into unique sequences with a nearest-neighbor algorithm that merged closely related sequences to remove PCR and sequencing errors. To assign V, D and J gene segments, CDR3 sequences were aligned to IMGT reference sequences. For a sequence to be retained, a match of at least six nucleotides to both a V gene segment and a J gene segment was required. A rearrangement counted as productive if the CDR3 had no stop codons and remained in frame with V and J, and every other rearrangement counted as non-productive. CDR3 was defined by IMGT convention, running from the second conserved V-encoded cysteine to the conserved J-encoded phenylalanine. The earlier analysis of 587 of the donors excluded sequences that lacked an unambiguous match to a single V gene segment. An earlier analysis of just under 600 of the donors called V segments functional above 56.7% productive rearrangements and segregating when the between-donor standard deviation exceeded 5%. To diagnose cytomegalovirus status from the catalog of TCR beta chain sequences, a statistical classification framework was built. In a later analysis, TCR nucleotide sequences were compared against IMGT/GENE-DB human TR gene sequences so that V and J genes could be assigned. A later analysis assigned CDR3 sequences and most-parsimonious VDJ recombination scenarios with the TCRdist pipeline. A later analysis defined each TCR beta chain by its CDR3 amino acid sequence plus V-gene family, and excluded reads lacking a unique V-gene family. To address suspected cross-contamination and a sequencing artifact, a later analysis removed 592 highly shared, low-generation-probability nucleotide sequences. A later analysis calculated a clonal expansion index for each public chain from normalized within-repertoire ranks of inferred template counts. A later analysis computed generation probabilities with a VDJ recombination model fitted to out-of-frame rearrangements, and checked the results against IGoR. In a later analysis, hypergeometric tests were used to score TCR-TCR, TCR-HLA and TCR-CMV co-occurrence, with a repertoire-size bias correction applied to TCR pairs. To estimate false discovery rates, a later analysis permuted the HLA or CMV assignments 20 times. In a later analysis, co-occurring TCRs were grouped using DBSCAN, and TCRdist sequence similarity was added for clustering within HLA-allele-positive subsets. Co-occurrence clustering excluded repertoires with fewer than 30,000 or more than 120,000 public chains, plus five with anomalous nucleotide sharing. What TCRdb holds here is the immuneACCESS table cut down to in-frame rearrangements. Part of the clones is not present; checked against another copy, under half of the missing clones reflect an unresolved V gene, and the others are unexplained. V, J and clone size are those of that table, while D and trimming were read from the DNA. Here the sample has around 71,000 clones; about two thirds occur a single time. The ten top clones hold roughly 5.6% of the sample.

Concerning this clone: Its recognized antigen is unknown. No base qualities exist here, and no much larger clone lies one base off it.

Its CDR3 holds 15 amino acids, cysteine through phenylalanine. Only CDR3 DNA remains: 45 bases, in frame from the first base. CDR1 and CDR2, per the germline V gene, are MNHEY and SVGAGI. Clipping removes 2 bases from V and 1 base from J, with 4 as the unmatched junction base count. What was sequenced was PBMCs. The source of this sequence is a young man in good health and CMV-seropositive. Recombination joined TRBV6-5 with TRBJ2-7, and 8 bases in between align with TRBD1. The sequenced DNA: TGTGCCAGCAGTTACGCACAGGGGGGATCCTACGAGCAGTACTTC. The encoded protein is CASSYAQGGSYEQYF.